Listed below are T cell receptor beta chains from one sample, sequenced in a study of T cells in Graves' hyperthyroidism and ophthalmopathy. TCRdb reprocessed the multiplex PCR reads with MiXCR, giving one entry per CDR3 protein. Of about 610,000 distinct CDR3 sequences in the sample, around 16% were seen once. The sequencing sample was made of blood. These receptors all come from a middle-aged woman with Graves' ophthalmopathy. Each CDR3 is given without its conserved first and last residue.

V gene: TRBV6-2/TRBV6-3
J gene: TRBJ2-5
CDR3 protein: ASSYSGETQY

V gene: TRBV2
J gene: TRBJ2-1
CDR3 protein: ATLGLAGGGNEQF

V gene: TRBV7-2
J gene: TRBJ2-3
CDR3 protein: ASSGGGALGTDTQY

V gene: TRBV20-1
J gene: TRBJ1-6
CDR3 protein: SARDGYPYNSPLH

V gene: TRBV5-1
J gene: TRBJ2-3
CDR3 protein: ASSYLITDTQY

V gene: TRBV7-9
J gene: TRBJ2-2
CDR3 protein: ASSLFGGARNTGELF

V gene: TRBV12-3/TRBV12-4
J gene: TRBJ2-1
CDR3 protein: ASSARVIEQF

V gene: TRBV7-8
J gene: TRBJ2-7
CDR3 protein: ASSPEGQIAYEQY

V gene: TRBV2
J gene: TRBJ1-2
CDR3 protein: ASSRQGGPYGYT

V gene: TRBV20-1
J gene: TRBJ1-2
CDR3 protein: SALLPGTAYGYT

V gene: TRBV15
J gene: TRBJ1-3
CDR3 protein: ATSRDLSSSGNTIY

V gene: TRBV5-1
J gene: TRBJ2-1
CDR3 protein: ASSPDTPPRYNEQF

V gene: TRBV6-1
J gene: TRBJ2-1
CDR3 protein: ASRTGGVNEQF

V gene: TRBV2
J gene: TRBJ1-6
CDR3 protein: ASEGSTGANSPLH

V gene: TRBV6-2/TRBV6-3
J gene: TRBJ1-1
CDR3 protein: ASRDGGTEAF

V gene: TRBV29-1
J gene: TRBJ1-1
CDR3 protein: SVEGLRGPTEAF

V gene: TRBV7-2
J gene: TRBJ2-2
CDR3 protein: ASSFGLAGGWTGELF

V gene: TRBV7-9
J gene: TRBJ1-2
CDR3 protein: ASSLDTNNYGYT

V gene: TRBV19
J gene: TRBJ2-4
CDR3 protein: ASSIGDGLAKNIQY

V gene: TRBV5-1
J gene: TRBJ2-6
CDR3 protein: ASSLVLASGANVLT

V gene: TRBV28
J gene: TRBJ2-7
CDR3 protein: ASSYSGWDYEQY

V gene: TRBV3-1
J gene: TRBJ2-1
CDR3 protein: ASSLYYRPTRNEQF

V gene: TRBV11-2
J gene: TRBJ2-3
CDR3 protein: ASSSPPDTQY

V gene: TRBV28
J gene: TRBJ2-1
CDR3 protein: ASESNDNEQF

V gene: TRBV6-4
J gene: TRBJ1-2
CDR3 protein: ASSDADRVYGYT

V gene: TRBV30
J gene: TRBJ2-5
CDR3 protein: AWSTILAGKETQY

V gene: TRBV9
J gene: TRBJ2-3
CDR3 protein: ASNAPRGTSGGSTTDTQY

V gene: TRBV6-1
J gene: TRBJ2-1
CDR3 protein: ASSSTGTGPNEQF

V gene: TRBV6-1
J gene: TRBJ2-5
CDR3 protein: ASSEGLAGGIETQY

V gene: TRBV7-9
J gene: TRBJ2-5
CDR3 protein: ASSSRDREWGTQY

V gene: TRBV11-2
J gene: TRBJ2-1
CDR3 protein: ASSSELSSYNEQF

V gene: TRBV13
J gene: TRBJ2-7
CDR3 protein: ASSQISGRLSYEQY

V gene: TRBV19
J gene: TRBJ1-4
CDR3 protein: ASSSGPGVGQTNEKLF

V gene: TRBV7-3
J gene: TRBJ2-3
CDR3 protein: ASRPSLPTDTQY

V gene: TRBV6-1
J gene: TRBJ2-1
CDR3 protein: ASSESVGDSSNEQF

V gene: TRBV28
J gene: TRBJ2-1
CDR3 protein: ASSLWGPGGPNEQF

V gene: TRBV12-3/TRBV12-4
J gene: TRBJ1-5
CDR3 protein: ASSFLGGPQH

V gene: TRBV7-9
J gene: TRBJ2-3
CDR3 protein: ASLITGDSPDTQY

V gene: TRBV3-1
J gene: TRBJ2-3
CDR3 protein: ASSGLAGGDTQY

V gene: TRBV20-1
J gene: TRBJ1-5
CDR3 protein: SAMYPIGGFSQPQH

V gene: TRBV27
J gene: TRBJ2-1
CDR3 protein: ASSYGGPPADEQF

V gene: TRBV29-1
J gene: TRBJ2-5
CDR3 protein: SVESPLQETQY

V gene: TRBV24-1
J gene: TRBJ2-5
CDR3 protein: ATSKASGTGYETQY

V gene: TRBV7-8
J gene: TRBJ1-2
CDR3 protein: ASSLSGQGTINYGYT

V gene: TRBV6-1
J gene: TRBJ2-3
CDR3 protein: ASSDWRGTDTQY

V gene: TRBV28
J gene: TRBJ1-2
CDR3 protein: ASSFTGVGYT

V gene: TRBV3-1
J gene: TRBJ1-3
CDR3 protein: ASSQSQIRSGNTIY

V gene: TRBV15
J gene: TRBJ1-5
CDR3 protein: ATSSGKGFSKDQPQH

V gene: TRBV10-3
J gene: TRBJ2-7
CDR3 protein: AISDPGLLNSYEQY

V gene: TRBV5-1
J gene: TRBJ1-1
CDR3 protein: ASSRLTVNTEAF

V gene: TRBV3-1
J gene: TRBJ2-1
CDR3 protein: ASSSGTGVYNEQF

V gene: TRBV4-2
J gene: TRBJ2-3
CDR3 protein: ASSQVGGGTDTQY

V gene: TRBV20-1
J gene: TRBJ1-2
CDR3 protein: SASGGWGQGKSNYGYT

V gene: TRBV5-1
J gene: TRBJ2-1
CDR3 protein: ASGGLLQSSYNEQF